This T cell receptor (beta chain) was sequenced during a study of T-cell memory formation after mild COVID-19. 5'RACE primed at constant segments yielded TCR alpha and TCR beta cDNA libraries bearing sample barcodes and UMIs. TCRdb re-called the 5' RACE reads through MiXCR, storing one row per CDR3 protein. The table shows around 340,000 distinct CDR3 sequences, with about a sixth occurring only once. The CDR3 is 17 residues long. Germline V gene data show CDR1 as SGHAT and CDR2 as FQNNGV. Trimming cost V 5 bases and J 3 bases, with 20 bases left between them. About this clonotype itself: Antigen unknown.

Study-wide results and caveats: Clones that contracted clustered mainly in CM and EM if CD4+ and in EMRA if CD8+.

The material sequenced was PBMCs or a T cell subset sorted from them (not recorded which). This TCR was sampled from a man aged 18 to 29 who had mild COVID-19 (a few samples of this study predate the infection). Cell type and time point are not known. V and J are TRBV11-2 and TRBJ2-1; perhaps TRBD1 as D (5 bases). The CDR3 bases are TGTGCCAGCAGCGCCTGGACCGGCCCCAGGGACTACAATGAGCAGTTCTTC. This translates into CASSAWTGPRDYNEQFF.